The 24 T cell receptor beta chains below all came from one sample that was sequenced in a study of shared clonotypes between healthy human individuals. CD45RO-negative, CCR7-selected cells formed the naive CD8 fraction, which excluded terminally differentiated effector memory CD45RA+ cells. The method was immunoSEQ multiplex PCR; TCRdb's version includes in-frame clones alone and lacks a portion of them. Among about 2.2 million clones listed, over 85% were seen once. Sequenced material: naive CD8+ T cells from PBMCs. The receptors originated from a man aged 18 to 30 in good health. Some clones in this sample may be carry-over from other donors' samples.

Only a few counts were recorded for this clone. The chain is built from TRBV4-2 and TRBJ1-1; maybe TRBD1 (5 bases). V gave up 4 bases and J gave up 1 base, with 10 bases separating them. CDR3 length: 14 residues. The V gene's germline CDR1 is LGHNA and CDR2 YNFKEQ. CDR3 in amino acids: CASSRGTGNTEAFF. CDR3 nucleotide sequence: TGTGCCAGCAGCCGAGGGACGGGGAACACTGAAGCTTTCTTT.

This clone has just a few counts. This chain joins TRBV2 and TRBJ1-1, with D possibly matching TRBD1 (5 bases). Germline loops: CDR1 SNHLY, CDR2 FYNNEI. This CDR3 spans 11 amino acids. Trimming removed 11 bases from V and 4 bases from J, with 11 bases in between. The CDR3 reads CAPWGSTEAFF. The DNA for the CDR3 is TGTGCCCCCTGGGGCAGCACTGAAGCTTTCTTT. Full variable domain (outside the CDR3, taken from reference TRBV2 and TRBJ1-1): EPEVTQTPSHQVTQMGQEVILRCVPISNHLYFYWYRQILGQKVEFLVSFYNNEISEKSEIFDDQFSVERPDGSNFTLKIRSTKLEDSAMYFCAPWGSTEAFFGQGTRLTVV.

V gene TRBV15 combines with J gene TRBJ2-7, with 8 bases matching TRBD1. In germline, CDR1 is LNHNV, CDR2 YYDKDF (reference sequence). The CDR3 covers 15 residues. J was trimmed by 1 base and V by 5 bases; bases with no gene match: 7. This chain's CDR3 is CATSAPNRGSYEQYF. The CDR3 nucleotides read TGTGCCACCAGCGCCCCAAACAGGGGGTCCTACGAGCAGTACTTC.

This clone has only one observation. The chain has TRBV19 and TRBJ2-3; D uncertain. Germline V gene data show CDR1 as LNHDA and CDR2 as SQIVND (reference sequence). V was pared by 5 bases and J by 0 bases, with 6 bases between. The CDR3 covers 13 residues. For the CDR3, the DNA is TGTGCCAGTAGTCTATTGAGCACAGATACGCAGTATTTT. Translating it yields CASSLLSTDTQYF. The whole variable domain, filled in from reference TRBV19 and TRBJ2-3, reads DGGITQSPKYLFRKEGQNVTLSCEQNLNHDAMYWYRQDPGQGLRLIYYSQIVNDFQKGDIAEGYSVSREKKESFPLTVTSAQKNPTAFYLCASSLLSTDTQYFGPGTRLTVL.

This clone has only one observation. The CDR3 bases are TGTGCCAGCAGCCCCCGACAGGGGTATGAAGTGGGACAAGAGACCCAGTACTTC. It encodes CASSPRQGYEVGQETQYF. This chain connects TRBV9 to TRBJ2-5; 8 bases agree with TRBD1. Germline lookup yields CDR1 SGDLS and CDR2 YYNGEE. The CDR3 has 18 amino acids. With V trimmed by 4 bases and J by 2 bases, 16 bases remained unmatched.

The J gene is TRBJ2-7, the V gene TRBV6-5; TRBD2 matches 8 bases. Germline CDR1 is MNHEY and CDR2 is SVGAGI. The CDR3 has 13 residues. Trimming cost V 0 bases and J 6 bases; bases outside gene matches: 1. The CDR3 DNA reads as TGTGCCAGCAGTTACTCGACTAGCGTCGAGCAGTACTTC. It translates to CASSYSTSVEQYF.

This clone has only one observation. This chain uses TRBV5-6 with TRBJ1-4, with no clear D. The CDR3 is 13 residues long. V lost 2 bases, J lost 5 bases, and 7 bases lay in between. The germline CDR1 and CDR2 sequences are SGHDT and YYEEEE. The DNA of the CDR3 is TGTGCCAGCAGCTTAGGCGGGAATGAAAAACTGTTTTTT. Translated, it gives CASSLGGNEKLFF.

V and J are TRBV5-6 and TRBJ2-3, with TRBD2 identical over 9 bases. The CDR3 has 17 amino acids. J lost 1 base, V lost 0 bases, and 6 bases had no gene match. Germline assignment: CDR1 SGHDT and CDR2 YYEEEE. This CDR3 is CASSLAYWTSGTDTQYF. CDR3 DNA sequence: TGTGCCAGCAGCTTGGCCTATTGGACTAGCGGCACAGATACGCAGTATTTT.

Here the CDR3 DNA reads TGTGCCAGCAGTGGATATTCGAACACTGAAGCTTTCTTT. This gives the protein CASSGYSNTEAFF. This chain joins TRBV6-1 and TRBJ1-1; no reliable D call. Germline assignment: CDR1 MNHNS and CDR2 SASEGT. CDR3 length: 13 amino acids. V was shortened by 4 bases and J by 1 base, with 7 bases between the two germline ends.

The genes are TRBV27 and TRBJ2-7; a weak D match, TRBD1 (5 bases). V was shortened by 6 bases and J by 0 bases, with 15 bases between the two germline ends. CDR3 size: 15 residues. From germline, CDR1 is MNHEY and CDR2 SMNVEV (reference sequence). The CDR3 DNA is TGTGCCAGCAGCCAGACAGCGAGGAGCTCCTACGAGCAGTACTTC. Its protein is CASSQTARSSYEQYF.

The CDR3, as DNA: TGTGCCAGCAGCGCATCTGGGCGGATTAGCACAGATACGCAGTATTTT. Translated: CASSASGRISTDTQYF. V usage is TRBV9 and J usage is TRBJ2-3, with D unclear. The V gene's germline CDR1 is SGDLS and CDR2 YYNGEE. The CDR3 extends over 16 amino acids. V was trimmed by 3 bases and J by 0 bases, leaving 14 bases between them.

This rearrangement joins TRBV7-9 to TRBJ2-4, with unresolved D. Germline V gene data show CDR1 as SEHNR and CDR2 as FQNEAQ (reference sequence). This CDR3 has 13 amino acids. The V and J ends lost 1 base and 14 bases respectively, with 15 bases between them. CDR3: CASSLDLSSFKYF. Here the CDR3 DNA reads TGTGCCAGCAGCTTAGACTTGTCAAGTTTTAAGTACTTC.

This clone was observed once. This sequence joins TRBV7-9 and TRBJ2-2; D is unclear. Trimming pared 3 bases from V and 1 base from J, leaving 9 bases between. Germline V lookup: CDR1 SEHNR, CDR2 FQNEAQ (reference sequence). The CDR3 has 15 amino acids. The chain's CDR3 is CASSFTERNTGELFF. The CDR3 DNA follows: TGTGCCAGCAGCTTTACAGAGAGGAACACCGGGGAGCTGTTTTTT.

The chain employs TRBV11-3 and TRBJ2-3; D not certain. From germline, CDR1 is SGHNT and CDR2 YENEEA. Trimming removed 1 base from V and 1 base from J, with 9 bases in between. CDR3 length equals 15 residues. In DNA form, the CDR3 reads TGTGCCAGCAGCTTAGGAGGAACCCGCACAGATACGCAGTATTTT. This sequence encodes CASSLGGTRTDTQYF.

The genes are TRBV25-1 and TRBJ1-2; no clear D. Looked up from germline, CDR1 is MGHDK and CDR2 is SYGVNS. The V end lost 4 bases, the J end lost 4 bases, and 10 bases lay between the germline ends. The CDR3 runs to 13 residues. The CDR3 loop is CASSVNFGYGYTF. The CDR3 region has the DNA TGTGCCAGCAGTGTCAATTTCGGCTATGGCTACACCTTC.

The J gene is TRBJ1-1, the V gene TRBV6-1; D is uncertain. Between the trimmed V and J ends, which lost 8 bases and 3 bases, there was a span of 19 bases. Germline loops: CDR1 MNHNS, CDR2 SASEGT. The CDR3 covers 15 residues. The CDR3 region is CASENYRYTDTEAFF. The CDR3 coding sequence is TGTGCCAGCGAGAACTACCGGTATACGGACACTGAAGCTTTCTTT.

This chain uses TRBV27 with TRBJ2-1; TRBD2 is a possible D gene (5 bases). Trimming stripped 2 bases from V and 3 bases from J, with 11 bases between. Germline CDR1 and CDR2: MNHEY and SMNVEV (reference sequence). The CDR3 contains 15 residues. CDR3 region: CASSLQTTLYNEQFF. In nucleotides, the CDR3 is TGTGCCAGCAGTTTACAGACTACCCTCTACAATGAGCAGTTCTTC.

This clone was counted once. The chain is built from TRBV7-9 and TRBJ2-7; D may correspond to TRBD1 or TRBD2 (6 bases each). CDR3 length equals 15 residues. From germline, CDR1 is SEHNR and CDR2 FQNEAQ (reference sequence). Trimming took off 4 bases at V and 3 bases at J, with 16 bases between the two ends. The CDR3 loop is CASSSFPGANYEQYF. Written as DNA, the CDR3 is TGTGCCAGCAGCTCATTCCCGGGGGCCAACTACGAGCAGTACTTC.

V is TRBV4-1 and J is TRBJ2-7, with unresolved D. Germline-derived CDR1 and CDR2 are MGHRA and YSYEKL. This CDR3 has 16 residues. V gave up 1 base and J gave up 0 bases, with 13 bases separating them. In DNA, the CDR3 is TGCGCCAGCAGCCAAGGACCAGCGCCGAGCTCCTACGAGCAGTACTTC. This gives the protein CASSQGPAPSSYEQYF.

Comment on this clone: Additional DNA sequences in this sample encode the identical CDR3. The chain recombines TRBV29-1 with TRBJ1-1, with TRBD1 as a possible D gene (6 bases). CDR1 and CDR2 (germline): SQVTM, ANQGSEA. The CDR3 loop spans 12 amino acids. Deletions cut 4 bases from V and 5 bases from J, with 11 bases between. The DNA of the CDR3 is TGCAGCGTTGGTACAGGGAGAACTGAAGCTTTCTTT. It codes for CSVGTGRTEAFF.

The rearrangement uses TRBV28 and TRBJ2-7; 7 positions agree with TRBD2. Germline V gene lookup returns CDR1 MDHEN and CDR2 SYDVKM. The J segment lost 1 base and the V segment lost 0 bases, leaving 6 bases of the junction unmatched. The CDR3 runs 16 residues. The DNA of the CDR3 is TGTGCCAGCAGTTTATGGGCTAGCGGACAATCCTACGAGCAGTACTTC. Encoded protein: CASSLWASGQSYEQYF.

Here the CDR3 reads CASSLSGGIGYTF. The CDR3 DNA is TGTGCCAGCAGCTTAAGTGGGGGGATCGGCTACACCTTC. This chain uses TRBV7-3 with TRBJ1-2, with D maybe TRBD1 (5 bases). V lost 1 base and J 8 bases, leaving 11 bases between the germline ends. The length of the CDR3 is 13 residues. Germline assignment: CDR1 SGHTA and CDR2 FQGTGA.

This chain uses TRBV6-5 with TRBJ2-7, with 11 positions matching TRBD1. The CDR3 has 15 amino acids. Germline V gene data show CDR1 as MNHEY and CDR2 as SVGAGI. The V gene end was trimmed by 2 bases and the J gene end by 4 bases; junction bases not matched to a gene: 4. CDR3 sequence reads: CASSYHGQGAYEQYF. The CDR3, as DNA: TGTGCCAGCAGTTACCACGGACAGGGGGCATACGAGCAGTACTTC.

The chain employs TRBV2 and TRBJ2-1; TRBD2 agrees at 8 bases. V shed 5 bases and J 7 bases; nucleotides not matched to a gene: 10. Per germline, CDR1 SNHLY and CDR2 FYNNEI. The CDR3 has 15 amino acids. Written as DNA, the CDR3 is TGTGCCAGCAGTCGACGACTAGCGAGTCCGAATGAGCAGTTCTTC. Protein sequence: CASSRRLASPNEQFF. Full variable domain (outside the CDR3, taken from reference TRBV2 and TRBJ2-1): EPEVTQTPSHQVTQMGQEVILRCVPISNHLYFYWYRQILGQKVEFLVSFYNNEISEKSEIFDDQFSVERPDGSNFTLKIRSTKLEDSAMYFCASSRRLASPNEQFFGPGTRLTVL.